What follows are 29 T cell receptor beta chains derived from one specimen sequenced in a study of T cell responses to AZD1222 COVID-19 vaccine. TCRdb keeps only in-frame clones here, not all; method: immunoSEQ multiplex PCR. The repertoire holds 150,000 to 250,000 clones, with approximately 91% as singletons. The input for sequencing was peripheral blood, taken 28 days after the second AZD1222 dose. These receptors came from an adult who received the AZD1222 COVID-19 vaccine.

CDR3 in amino acids: CASSHSGKGGPYEQYF. CDR3 bases: TGTGCCAGCAGCCACTCAGGAAAGGGAGGACCCTACGAGCAGTACTTC. The rearrangement uses TRBV3-1 (or the pseudogene TRBV3-2) and TRBJ2-7, with D perhaps TRBD2 (6 bases). CDR3 length equals 16 residues. Germline V gives CDR1 LGHDT, CDR2 YNNKEL (reference sequence). The ends were cut back, 3 bases at V and 2 bases at J, with 17 bases in the middle.

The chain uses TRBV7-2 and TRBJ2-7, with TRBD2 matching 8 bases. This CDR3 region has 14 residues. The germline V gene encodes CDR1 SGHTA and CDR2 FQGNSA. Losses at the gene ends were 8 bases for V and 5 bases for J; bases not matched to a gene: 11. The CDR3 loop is CASSQSGGGHEQYF. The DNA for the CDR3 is TGTGCCAGCTCACAATCCGGGGGGGGCCACGAGCAGTACTTC.

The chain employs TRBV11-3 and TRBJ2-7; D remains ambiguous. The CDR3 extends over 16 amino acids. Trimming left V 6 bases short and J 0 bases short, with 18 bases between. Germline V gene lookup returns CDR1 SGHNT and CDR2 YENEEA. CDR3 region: CASRSRGDPLSYEQYF. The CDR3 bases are TGTGCCAGCAGGTCTAGAGGCGACCCCCTCTCCTACGAGCAGTACTTC.

CDR3 sequence reads: CSVAPTGATYEQYF. DNA for the CDR3: TGCAGCGTTGCCCCGACAGGGGCAACCTACGAGCAGTACTTC. V usage is TRBV29-1 and J usage is TRBJ2-7; TRBD1 aligns across 8 bases. In germline, CDR1 is SQVTM, CDR2 ANQGSEA. V was pared by 4 bases and J by 2 bases, with 7 bases of the junction left unmatched. This CDR3 comprises 14 residues.

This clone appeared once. CDR3 DNA: TGTGCCAGCAGTTCCGGTCGGGGCTATGGCTACACCTTC. Its translation: CASSSGRGYGYTF. The V call is TRBV28, the J call TRBJ1-2, with D hard to call. Germline CDR1 and CDR2: MDHEN and SYDVKM. Deletions cut 4 bases from V and 4 bases from J, with 10 bases between. This CDR3 region has 13 residues.

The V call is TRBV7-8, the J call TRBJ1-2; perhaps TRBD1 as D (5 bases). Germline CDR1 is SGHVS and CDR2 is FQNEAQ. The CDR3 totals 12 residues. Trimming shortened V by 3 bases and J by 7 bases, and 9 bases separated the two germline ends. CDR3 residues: CASSLGGGGYTF. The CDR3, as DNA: TGTGCCAGCAGCTTGGGGGGAGGTGGCTACACCTTC.

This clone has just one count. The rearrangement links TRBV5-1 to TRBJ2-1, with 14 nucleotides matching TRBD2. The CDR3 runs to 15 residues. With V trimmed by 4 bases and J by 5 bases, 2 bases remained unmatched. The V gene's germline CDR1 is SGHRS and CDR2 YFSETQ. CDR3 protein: CASSQGLAGDNEQFF. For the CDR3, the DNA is TGCGCCAGCAGCCAGGGACTAGCGGGGGACAATGAGCAGTTCTTC.

The CDR3: CASSSLGGNTIYF. For the CDR3, the DNA is TGTGCCAGCAGCTCCCTCGGTGGAAACACCATATATTTT. The chain joins TRBV7-3 to TRBJ1-3, with no clear D. V lost 4 bases and J lost 3, with 7 bases in between. This CDR3 has 13 amino acids. Germline V gives CDR1 SGHTA, CDR2 FQGTGA.

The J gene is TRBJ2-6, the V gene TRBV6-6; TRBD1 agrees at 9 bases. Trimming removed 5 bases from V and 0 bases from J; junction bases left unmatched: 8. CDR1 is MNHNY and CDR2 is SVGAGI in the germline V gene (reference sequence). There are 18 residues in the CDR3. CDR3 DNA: TGTGCCAGCAGTCAGACCGGGACAGGGAGCTCTGGGGCCAACGTCCTGACTTTC. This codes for CASSQTGTGSSGANVLTF.

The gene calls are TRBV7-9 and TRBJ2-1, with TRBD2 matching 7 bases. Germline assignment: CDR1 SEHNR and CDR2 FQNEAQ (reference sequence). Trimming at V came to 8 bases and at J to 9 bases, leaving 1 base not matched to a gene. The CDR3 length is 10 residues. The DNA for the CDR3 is TGTGCCAGCGGGGGGGGTGAGCAGTTCTTC. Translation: CASGGGEQFF.

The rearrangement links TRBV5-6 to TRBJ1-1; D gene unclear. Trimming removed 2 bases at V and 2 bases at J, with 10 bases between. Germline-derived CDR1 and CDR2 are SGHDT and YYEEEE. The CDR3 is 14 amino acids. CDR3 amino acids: CASSFPDPNTEAFF. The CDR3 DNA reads TGTGCCAGCAGCTTCCCAGACCCTAACACTGAAGCTTTCTTT.

The CDR3 DNA sequence: TGCAGTGCTCCGGACGGCTACGAGCAGTACTTC. Amino acids: CSAPDGYEQYF. V usage is TRBV20-1 and J usage is TRBJ2-7; no definite D call. In germline, CDR1 is DFQATT, CDR2 SNEGSKA (reference sequence). The CDR3 spans 11 residues. V lost 5 bases and J lost 3, with 8 bases in between.

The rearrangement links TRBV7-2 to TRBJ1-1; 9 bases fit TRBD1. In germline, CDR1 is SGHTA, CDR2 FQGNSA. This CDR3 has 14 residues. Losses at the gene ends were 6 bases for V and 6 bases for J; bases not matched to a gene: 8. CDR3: CASSPQGAGAEAFF. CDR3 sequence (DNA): TGTGCCAGCAGTCCACAGGGGGCTGGCGCTGAAGCTTTCTTT.

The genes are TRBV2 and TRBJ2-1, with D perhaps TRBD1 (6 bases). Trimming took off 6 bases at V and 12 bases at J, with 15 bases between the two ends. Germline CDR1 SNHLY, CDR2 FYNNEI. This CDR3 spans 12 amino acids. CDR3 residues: CASSPTGYGQFF. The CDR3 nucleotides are TGTGCCAGCAGCCCCACAGGGTATGGGCAGTTCTTC.

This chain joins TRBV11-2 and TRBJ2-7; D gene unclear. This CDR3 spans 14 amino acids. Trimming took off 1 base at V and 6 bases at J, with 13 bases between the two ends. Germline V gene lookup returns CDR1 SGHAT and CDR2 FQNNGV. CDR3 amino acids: CASSLGGRISEQYF. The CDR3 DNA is TGTGCCAGCAGCTTAGGGGGTCGGATCAGCGAGCAGTACTTC.

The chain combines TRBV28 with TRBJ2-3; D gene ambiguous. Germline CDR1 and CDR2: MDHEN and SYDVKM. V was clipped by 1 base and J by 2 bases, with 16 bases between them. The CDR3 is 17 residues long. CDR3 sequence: CASSLSELGPLTDTQYF. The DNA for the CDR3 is TGTGCCAGCAGTTTATCCGAGTTAGGGCCCCTCACAGATACGCAGTATTTT.

DNA for the CDR3: TGTGCCAGCAGGGCCGGGGGGGTTTGGCGTAGCAATCAGCCCCAGCATTTT. Amino acids: CASRAGGVWRSNQPQHF. The chain is built from TRBV28 and TRBJ1-5; a possible D gene is TRBD1 (5 bases). CDR1 and CDR2 from the germline V gene are MDHEN and SYDVKM. The CDR3 runs 17 residues. Trimming left V 6 bases short and J 0 bases short, with 18 bases between.

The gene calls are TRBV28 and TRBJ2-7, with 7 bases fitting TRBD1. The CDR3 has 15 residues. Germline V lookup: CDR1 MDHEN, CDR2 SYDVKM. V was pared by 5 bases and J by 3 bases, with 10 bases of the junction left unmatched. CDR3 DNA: TGTGCCAGCAGTGGTGGTTGGGACAGACACTACGAGCAGTACTTC. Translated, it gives CASSGGWDRHYEQYF.

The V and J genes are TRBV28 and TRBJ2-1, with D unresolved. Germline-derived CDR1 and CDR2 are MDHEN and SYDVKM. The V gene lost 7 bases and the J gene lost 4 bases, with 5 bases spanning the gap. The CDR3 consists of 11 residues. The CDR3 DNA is TGTGCCAGCACGAGATACAATGAGCAGTTCTTC. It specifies CASTRYNEQFF.

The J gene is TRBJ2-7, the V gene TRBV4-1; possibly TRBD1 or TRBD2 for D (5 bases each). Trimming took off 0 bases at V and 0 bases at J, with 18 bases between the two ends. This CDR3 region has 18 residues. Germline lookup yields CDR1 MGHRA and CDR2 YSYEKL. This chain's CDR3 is CASSQDLWGRTVSYEQYF. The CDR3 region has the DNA TGCGCCAGCAGCCAAGATTTGTGGGGACGTACCGTCTCCTACGAGCAGTACTTC.

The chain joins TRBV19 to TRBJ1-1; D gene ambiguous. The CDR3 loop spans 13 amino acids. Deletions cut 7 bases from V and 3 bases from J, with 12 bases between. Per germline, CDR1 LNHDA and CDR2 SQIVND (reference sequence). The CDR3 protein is CASKRQLDTEAFF. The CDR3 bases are TGTGCCAGTAAGAGGCAGCTAGACACTGAAGCTTTCTTT.

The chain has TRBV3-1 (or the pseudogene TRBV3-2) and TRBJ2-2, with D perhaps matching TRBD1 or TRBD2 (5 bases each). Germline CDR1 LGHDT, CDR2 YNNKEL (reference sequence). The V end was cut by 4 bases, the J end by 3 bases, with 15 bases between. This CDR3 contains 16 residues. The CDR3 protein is CASSLLDPRDTGELFF. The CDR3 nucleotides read TGTGCCAGCAGCCTACTAGACCCCAGGGACACCGGGGAGCTGTTTTTT.

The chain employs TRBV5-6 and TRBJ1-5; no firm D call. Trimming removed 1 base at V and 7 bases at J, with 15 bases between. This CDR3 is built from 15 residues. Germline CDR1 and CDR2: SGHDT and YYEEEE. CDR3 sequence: CASSLFHTPGQPQHF. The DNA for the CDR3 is TGTGCCAGCAGCTTGTTCCACACCCCGGGGCAGCCCCAGCATTTT.

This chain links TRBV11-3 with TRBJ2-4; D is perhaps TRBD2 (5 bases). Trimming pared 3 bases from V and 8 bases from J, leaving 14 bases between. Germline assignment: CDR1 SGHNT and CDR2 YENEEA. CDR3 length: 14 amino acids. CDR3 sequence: CASSFPLLGDIQYF. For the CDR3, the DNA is TGTGCCAGCAGCTTTCCCCTCCTGGGAGACATTCAGTACTTC. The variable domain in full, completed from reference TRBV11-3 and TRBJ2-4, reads EAGVVQSPRYKIIEKKQPVAFWCNPISGHNTLYWYLQNLGQGPELLIRYENEEAVDDSQLPKDRFSAERLKGVDSTLKIQPAELGDSAVYLCASSFPLLGDIQYFGAGTRLSVL.

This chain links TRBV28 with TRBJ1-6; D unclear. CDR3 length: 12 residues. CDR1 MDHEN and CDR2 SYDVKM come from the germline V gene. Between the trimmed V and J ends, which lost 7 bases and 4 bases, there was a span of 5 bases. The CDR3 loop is CASTLYNSPLHF. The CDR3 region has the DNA TGTGCCAGCACCCTTTATAATTCACCCCTCCACTTT.

The CDR3 coding sequence is TGCGCCAGCAGGGCCGGGACAGGGACCTACAATGAGCAGTTCTTC. Translating it yields CASRAGTGTYNEQFF. The chain uses TRBV5-1 and TRBJ2-1, with TRBD1 matching 9 bases. The V gene's germline CDR1 is SGHRS and CDR2 YFSETQ. This CDR3 region has 15 residues. Germline trimming cut 5 bases from V and 2 bases from J; bases unmatched to any gene: 5.

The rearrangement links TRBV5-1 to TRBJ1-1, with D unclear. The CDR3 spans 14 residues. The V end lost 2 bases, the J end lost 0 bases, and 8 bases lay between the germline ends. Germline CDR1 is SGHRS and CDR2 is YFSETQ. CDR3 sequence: CASSLNELNTEAFF. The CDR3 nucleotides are TGCGCCAGCAGCTTAAACGAGTTGAACACTGAAGCTTTCTTT.

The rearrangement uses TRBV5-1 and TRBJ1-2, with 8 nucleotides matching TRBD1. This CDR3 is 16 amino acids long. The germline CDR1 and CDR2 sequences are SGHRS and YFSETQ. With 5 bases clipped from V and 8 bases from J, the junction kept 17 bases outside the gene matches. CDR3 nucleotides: TGCGCCAGCAGTATCGGGCAGGGGGCGCCCCTATACGGCTACACCTTC. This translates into CASSIGQGAPLYGYTF.

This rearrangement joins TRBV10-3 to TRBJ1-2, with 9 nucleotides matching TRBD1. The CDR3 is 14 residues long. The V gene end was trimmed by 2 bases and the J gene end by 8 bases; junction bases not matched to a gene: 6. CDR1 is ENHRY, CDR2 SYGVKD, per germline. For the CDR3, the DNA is TGTGCCATCAGTGAGACAGGGGGCCCTGAGGGCTACACCTTC. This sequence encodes CAISETGGPEGYTF.